Following are 20 T cell receptor beta chains from one sample sequenced in a study of blood T cell repertoires in COVID-19. Sequenced by immunoSEQ multiplex PCR; TCRdb stores in-frame clones only, minus some. The sample lists hundreds of thousands of clones, around 91% seen once, with roughly an eighth in the top ten. The sequenced material came from peripheral blood. The receptor source for this set is a woman aged 55-69 years with acute or convalescent COVID-19.

This chain uses TRBV7-2 with TRBJ1-3, with D possibly matching TRBD1 (5 bases). Germline V gene data show CDR1 as SGHTA and CDR2 as FQGNSA. V dropped 6 bases and J dropped 4 bases, with 19 bases sitting between them. The CDR3 spans 16 residues. This CDR3 reads CASSSRGRGAGNTIYF. The DNA for the CDR3 is TGTGCCAGCAGTTCCCGGGGGAGGGGCGCCGGAAACACCATATATTTT.

The J gene is TRBJ2-2, the V gene TRBV10-3; the D gene is possibly TRBD2 (7 bases). Germline loops: CDR1 ENHRY, CDR2 SYGVKD. The CDR3 runs to 13 residues. Trimming removed 9 bases from V and 3 bases from J, with 11 bases in between. CDR3 in DNA: TGTGCCATGCGGGGGCCTTACACCGGGGAGCTGTTTTTT. Protein: CAMRGPYTGELFF.

The chain has TRBV19 and TRBJ2-7; 10 bases map to TRBD1. The length of the CDR3 is 15 residues. CDR1 is LNHDA, CDR2 SQIVND, per germline (reference sequence). The junction had 7 bases not matched to a gene; V was cut back by 1 base and J by 7 bases. The CDR3 loop is CASSIGGTGVEEQYF. The CDR3 DNA is TGTGCCAGTAGTATAGGAGGGACAGGGGTGGAGGAGCAGTACTTC.

This sequence joins TRBV28 and TRBJ2-3, with D perhaps matching TRBD2 (6 bases). V lost 7 bases and J 3 bases, leaving 17 bases between the germline ends. The CDR3 consists of 15 residues. Germline CDR1 MDHEN, CDR2 SYDVKM. For the CDR3, the DNA is TGTGCCAGCATAAGTAGCGGTTCGATGACAGATACGCAGTATTTT. This sequence encodes CASISSGSMTDTQYF.

CDR3 sequence (DNA): TGTGCCAGCTCACCACCGTCCGAGGGTCCCCTCCACTTT. Amino acids: CASSPPSEGPLHF. The chain carries TRBV18 and TRBJ1-6; D not certain. The CDR3 has 13 residues. Germline V CDR1 and CDR2: KGHSH, LQKENI. V lost 0 bases and J 13 bases, leaving 10 bases between the germline ends.

The chain recombines TRBV19 with TRBJ1-1; 10 nucleotides agree with TRBD1. The junction had 9 bases not matched to a gene; V was cut back by 2 bases and J by 6 bases. The germline gives CDR1 LNHDA, CDR2 SQIVND (reference sequence). The CDR3 is 16 amino acids. The CDR3 loop is CASSIFPRDRGPEAFF. The CDR3 DNA follows: TGTGCCAGTAGTATATTCCCCCGGGACAGGGGTCCTGAAGCTTTCTTT.

The rearrangement uses TRBV5-4 and TRBJ1-5, with a tentative D call TRBD1 (6 bases). This CDR3 region has 14 residues. V was clipped by 3 bases and J by 5 bases, with 12 bases between them. Germline V gene data show CDR1 as SGHNT and CDR2 as YYREEE (reference sequence). The CDR3 sequence is CASSSQGRDQPQHF. CDR3 sequence (DNA): TGTGCCAGCAGCTCACAGGGTAGGGATCAGCCCCAGCATTTT.

The chain links TRBV11-2 to TRBJ1-2; 8 nucleotides align to TRBD1. In germline, CDR1 is SGHAT, CDR2 FQNNGV. The CDR3 loop spans 13 amino acids. Trimming at V came to 5 bases and at J to 6 bases, leaving 5 bases not matched to a gene. The CDR3 loop is CASSVQGEDGYTF. The CDR3 DNA reads as TGTGCCAGCAGCGTACAGGGGGAGGATGGCTACACCTTC.

This chain connects TRBV27 to TRBJ1-6; D unresolved. The V end lost 2 bases, the J end lost 7 bases, and 3 bases lay between the germline ends. Germline V gene lookup returns CDR1 MNHEY and CDR2 SMNVEV (reference sequence). There are 12 residues in the CDR3. In DNA form, the CDR3 reads TGTGCCAGCAGTTTAGGCAATTCACCCCTCCACTTT. Protein sequence: CASSLGNSPLHF.

The chain uses TRBV28 and TRBJ1-1; 8 bases are shared with TRBD1. This CDR3 region has 16 residues. Germline values: CDR1 MDHEN, CDR2 SYDVKM. The J segment lost 1 base and the V segment lost 2 bases, leaving 6 bases of the junction unmatched. CDR3 bases: TGTGCCAGCAGTTTACCGCAGGGGGCCGGGAACACTGAAGCTTTCTTT. Protein sequence: CASSLPQGAGNTEAFF.

V gene TRBV24-1 combines with J gene TRBJ2-7; 10 bases map to TRBD1. V lost 2 bases to trimming and J lost 4 bases; unmatched junction nucleotides: 7. This CDR3 is 16 amino acids long. Germline CDR1 reads KGHDR; CDR2 reads SFDVKD. CDR3 sequence reads: CATSDSRDRGGYEQYF. In DNA, the CDR3 is TGTGCCACCAGTGATTCCCGGGACAGGGGAGGGTACGAGCAGTACTTC.

This chain uses TRBV7-8 with TRBJ1-1, with TRBD1 identical over 7 bases. The CDR3 length is 14 residues. CDR1 is SGHVS, CDR2 FQNEAQ, per germline. V lost 4 bases and J lost 4; bases outside the gene matches: 6. CDR3 bases: TGTGCCAGCAGCTCATCGGGACAGTTCACTGAAGCTTTCTTT. Translating gives CASSSSGQFTEAFF.

The J gene is TRBJ1-2, the V gene TRBV7-9; 9 nucleotides agree with TRBD1. The V segment lost 1 base and the J segment 2 bases; nucleotides outside the gene matches: 5. The CDR3 runs to 16 residues. Germline-derived CDR1 and CDR2 are SEHNR and FQNEAQ (reference sequence). Here the CDR3 DNA reads TGTGCCAGCAGCTTAGTGGGACAGGGTTTAAACTATGGCTACACCTTC. Its protein is CASSLVGQGLNYGYTF.

The V call is TRBV9, the J call TRBJ1-2; D unresolved. CDR1 SGDLS and CDR2 YYNGEE come from the germline V gene. Trimming stripped 2 bases from V and 5 bases from J, with 4 bases between. The CDR3 contains 11 residues. For the CDR3, the DNA is TGTGCCAGCAGCGTCAATTATGGCTACACCTTC. It codes for CASSVNYGYTF.

This rearrangement joins TRBV19 to TRBJ2-1; TRBD2 matches 8 bases. The J segment lost 0 bases and the V segment lost 7 bases, leaving 8 bases of the junction unmatched. Germline lookup yields CDR1 LNHDA and CDR2 SQIVND (reference sequence). The length of the CDR3 is 16 residues. CDR3 nucleotides: TGTGCCAGTAACCGAGCGGGAGTCAGCTCCTACAATGAGCAGTTCTTC. Translation: CASNRAGVSSYNEQFF.

This chain links TRBV3-1 (or the pseudogene TRBV3-2) with TRBJ2-1; 8 positions agree with TRBD2. Germline lookup yields CDR1 LGHDT and CDR2 YNNKEL (reference sequence). CDR3 size: 17 residues. With V trimmed by 3 bases and J by 4 bases, 11 bases remained unmatched. CDR3 bases: TGTGCCAGCAGCCAGGTACAGAGCGGGAGTTTGTACAATGAGCAGTTCTTC. Its translation: CASSQVQSGSLYNEQFF.

The chain joins TRBV9 to TRBJ2-2; TRBD2 matches at 12 bases. The CDR3 is made up of 18 amino acids. V lost 0 bases and J lost 4; bases outside the gene matches: 7. Germline assignment: CDR1 SGDLS and CDR2 YYNGEE. CDR3 DNA sequence: TGTGCCAGCAGCGTAGCTCCTAGCGGGAGGGCTGGCACCGGGGAGCTGTTTTTT. This sequence encodes CASSVAPSGRAGTGELFF. The variable domain in full, with the rest retrieved from reference TRBV9 and TRBJ2-2, is DSGVTQTPKHLITATGQRVTLRCSPRSGDLSVYWYQQSLDQGLQFLIQYYNGEERAKGNILERFSAQQFPDLHSELNLSSLELGDSALYFCASSVAPSGRAGTGELFFGEGSRLTVL.

This chain uses TRBV28 with TRBJ2-2; 12 nucleotides line up with TRBD2. Unmatched junction bases numbered 6, after V lost 6 bases and J lost 7 bases. This CDR3 spans 15 amino acids. CDR1 and CDR2 (germline): MDHEN, SYDVKM. Here the CDR3 reads CASSHLAGGHGELFF. The CDR3, as DNA: TGTGCCAGCAGCCATCTAGCGGGAGGGCACGGGGAGCTGTTTTTT.

This chain joins TRBV29-1 and TRBJ2-7; 9 bases align to TRBD1. The germline V gene encodes CDR1 SQVTM and CDR2 ANQGSEA. This CDR3 region has 16 residues. V trimming: 7 bases; J trimming: 4 bases; junction bases outside the gene matches: 17. In DNA, the CDR3 is TGCAGCGCCCGAGCGTCCGGGGGACAGGGCGCGTACGAGCAGTACTTC. Its protein product is CSARASGGQGAYEQYF.

In nucleotides, the CDR3 is TGTGCCAGCAGTGAATATTCAGGGAACACCGGGGAGCTGTTTTTT. Amino acid sequence: CASSEYSGNTGELFF. The chain is built from TRBV25-1 and TRBJ2-2; D gene ambiguous. CDR3 length: 15 amino acids. The germline V gene has CDR1 MGHDK and CDR2 SYGVNS. Trimming removed 0 bases at V and 1 base at J, with 6 bases between.